These T cell receptor beta chains were read from a single sample in a study of T cell responses to AZD1222 COVID-19 vaccine. Measured with immunoSEQ multiplex PCR; TCRdb has only the in-frame clones, and not every one. The table has 150,000 to 180,000 clones, roughly nine tenths seen once. The source was peripheral blood, collected on day 0 of MenACWY control vaccination. Every receptor here comes from an adult in good health. The CDR3 runs from the conserved cysteine through the conserved F or W. Each record gives: V gene, CDR3 protein.

v_gene: TRBV7-2; CDR3aa: CASSFSRQGNSPLHF
v_gene: TRBV4-1; CDR3aa: CASSQESVLIVEKLFF
v_gene: TRBV3-1/TRBV3-2; CDR3aa: CASSPLASGREGGSYEQYF
v_gene: TRBV7-2; CDR3aa: CASSLIHSRGTEAFF
v_gene: TRBV28; CDR3aa: CASSSPGGFSEGYTF
v_gene: TRBV2; CDR3aa: CASSEQGGGIQYF
v_gene: TRBV2; CDR3aa: CASSRNADEQFF
v_gene: TRBV9; CDR3aa: CASSLGQPNEKLFF
v_gene: TRBV5-1; CDR3aa: CASSLANEQFF
v_gene: TRBV12-2; CDR3aa: CASRSKERQGLSYEQYF
v_gene: TRBV6-2/TRBV6-3; CDR3aa: CASSRTAGGGEKLFF
v_gene: TRBV12-3/TRBV12-4; CDR3aa: CASSGTGEAFF
v_gene: TRBV5-1; CDR3aa: CASSLQETQYF
v_gene: TRBV11-3; CDR3aa: CASSPSLNTEAFF
v_gene: TRBV7-6; CDR3aa: CASSTRQGRYNEQFF
v_gene: TRBV6-2/TRBV6-3; CDR3aa: CASSFTTSAAFF
v_gene: TRBV7-2; CDR3aa: CASSSGPEAFF
v_gene: TRBV7-8; CDR3aa: CASSLGTASPYGYTF
v_gene: TRBV18; CDR3aa: CASSPPGQLYEQYF
v_gene: TRBV18; CDR3aa: CASSPYGTDTQYF
v_gene: TRBV12-3/TRBV12-4; CDR3aa: CASSPTGSGELFF
v_gene: TRBV9; CDR3aa: CASSVGGRGRTGELFF
v_gene: TRBV5-1; CDR3aa: CASSTDTPSDTQYF
v_gene: TRBV28; CDR3aa: CASSPTGEGETQYF
v_gene: TRBV7-2; CDR3aa: CASSFRGPRGYYEQYF
v_gene: TRBV28; CDR3aa: CASSLGRTQETQYF